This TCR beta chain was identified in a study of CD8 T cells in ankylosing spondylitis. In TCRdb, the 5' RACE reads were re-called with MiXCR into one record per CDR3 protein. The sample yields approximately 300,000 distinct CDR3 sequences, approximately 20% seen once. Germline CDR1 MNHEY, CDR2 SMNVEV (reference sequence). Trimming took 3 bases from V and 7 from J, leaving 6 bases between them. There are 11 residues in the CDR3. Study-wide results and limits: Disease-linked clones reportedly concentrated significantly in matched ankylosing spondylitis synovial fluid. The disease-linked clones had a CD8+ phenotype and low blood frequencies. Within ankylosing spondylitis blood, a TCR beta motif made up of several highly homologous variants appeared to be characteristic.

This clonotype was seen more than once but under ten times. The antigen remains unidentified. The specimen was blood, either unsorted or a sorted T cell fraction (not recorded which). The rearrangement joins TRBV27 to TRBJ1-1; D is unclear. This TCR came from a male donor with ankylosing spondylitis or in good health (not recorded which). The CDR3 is CASSFAGEAFF. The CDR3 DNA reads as TGTGCCAGCAGTTTTGCCGGTGAAGCTTTCTTT.